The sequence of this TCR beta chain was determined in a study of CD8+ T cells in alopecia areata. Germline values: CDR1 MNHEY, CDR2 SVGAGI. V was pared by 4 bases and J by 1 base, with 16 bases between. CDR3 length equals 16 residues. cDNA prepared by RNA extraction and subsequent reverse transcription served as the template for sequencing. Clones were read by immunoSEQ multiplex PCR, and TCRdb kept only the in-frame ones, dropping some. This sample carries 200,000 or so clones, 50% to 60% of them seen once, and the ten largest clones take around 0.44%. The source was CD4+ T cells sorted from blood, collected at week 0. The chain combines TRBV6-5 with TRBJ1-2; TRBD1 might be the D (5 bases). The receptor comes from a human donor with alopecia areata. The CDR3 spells CASSSRPGPDNYGYTF. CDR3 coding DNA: TGTGCCAGCAGTTCTCGACCGGGACCCGATAACTATGGCTACACCTTC.